Each of the 9 T cell receptor beta chains below was sequenced from the same sample in a study of cytomegalovirus exposure and HLA in healthy donors. Produced via immunoSEQ multiplex PCR; TCRdb's table is partial and in-frame only. Among fewer than 200,000 clones listed, about 90% were seen once. The sequenced sample was PBMCs. Receptors originate from a woman in her late teens or twenties in good health and CMV-seropositive.

The chain couples TRBV5-8 to TRBJ2-3; 8 bases match TRBD1. This CDR3 is built from 16 residues. Unmatched junction bases numbered 9, after V lost 0 bases and J lost 6 bases. Germline V gives CDR1 SGHTS, CDR2 YDEGEE. The CDR3 here is CASSLGQGALVDTQYF. CDR3 bases: TGTGCCAGCAGCTTGGGGCAGGGGGCGTTAGTGGATACGCAGTATTTT.

This chain links TRBV27 with TRBJ2-3; D is possibly TRBD2 (6 bases). Trimming left V 5 bases short and J 4 bases short, with 16 bases between. The germline gives CDR1 MNHEY, CDR2 SMNVEV (reference sequence). The CDR3 is 15 residues long. CDR3 residues: CASSPYGREADTQYF. DNA of the CDR3: TGTGCCAGCAGTCCCTATGGCAGGGAGGCAGATACGCAGTATTTT.

The rearrangement joins TRBV19 to TRBJ2-7; TRBD1 agrees at 7 bases. CDR3 length equals 12 residues. Germline V gene sequence: CDR1 LNHDA, CDR2 SQIVND (reference sequence). Trimming removed 6 bases from V and 3 bases from J; junction bases left unmatched: 2. The CDR3 loop is CASSGDSYEQYF. CDR3 in DNA: TGTGCCAGTAGCGGGGACAGCTACGAGCAGTACTTC. Full variable domain (remainder filled in from reference TRBV19 and TRBJ2-7): DGGITQSPKYLFRKEGQNVTLSCEQNLNHDAMYWYRQDPGQGLRLIYYSQIVNDFQKGDIAEGYSVSREKKESFPLTVTSAQKNPTAFYLCASSGDSYEQYFGPGTRLTVT.

The CDR3 loop is CASSQAASGNYEQYF. The CDR3 nucleotides are TGCGCCAGCAGCCAAGCCGCTAGCGGGAACTACGAGCAGTACTTC. The V call is TRBV4-3, the J call TRBJ2-7, with 9 nucleotides matching TRBD2. V lost 1 base to trimming and J lost 3 bases; unmatched junction nucleotides: 4. This CDR3 comprises 15 residues. Germline lookup yields CDR1 LGHNA and CDR2 YSLEER.

This sequence joins TRBV29-1 and TRBJ2-2; 7 bases line up with TRBD2. The CDR3 has 14 residues. The V gene end was trimmed by 5 bases and the J gene end by 0 bases; junction bases not matched to a gene: 3. In germline, CDR1 is SQVTM, CDR2 ANQGSEA. The DNA of the CDR3 is TGCAGCGTTTGGCGGGGGACGAACACCGGGGAGCTGTTTTTT. As protein: CSVWRGTNTGELFF.

The rearrangement uses TRBV6-5 and TRBJ1-3; 7 nucleotides match TRBD1. Unmatched junction bases numbered 8, after V lost 4 bases and J lost 2 bases. This CDR3 has 16 residues. The germline CDR1 and CDR2 sequences are MNHEY and SVGAGI. CDR3 sequence reads: CASSSPQGKPGNTIYF. In nucleotides, the CDR3 is TGTGCCAGCAGTTCCCCACAGGGGAAGCCTGGAAACACCATATATTTT.

This chain links TRBV13 with TRBJ2-5, with 11 bases matching TRBD2. Per the germline V gene, CDR1 is PRHDT and CDR2 is FYEKMQ (reference sequence). The CDR3 has 14 residues. Trimming at V came to 5 bases and at J to 5 bases, leaving 4 bases not matched to a gene. In DNA form, the CDR3 reads TGTGCCAGCAGCCCCATAGCGGGAGGGGAGACCCAGTACTTC. As protein: CASSPIAGGETQYF.

V usage is TRBV27 and J usage is TRBJ2-7, with a weak D call TRBD1 (6 bases). This CDR3 has 13 amino acids. Trimming stripped 6 bases from V and 5 bases from J, with 14 bases between. The germline CDR1 and CDR2 sequences are MNHEY and SMNVEV (reference sequence). CDR3 in DNA: TGTGCCAGCAGGTCTACAGGGTACCACGAGCAGTACTTC. Translation: CASRSTGYHEQYF.

The V gene is TRBV6-5, the J gene TRBJ2-3, with 8 nucleotides matching TRBD1. J lost 5 bases, V lost 2 bases, and 6 bases had no gene match. CDR1 and CDR2 (germline): MNHEY, SVGAGI. This CDR3 comprises 15 residues. CDR3 residues: CASSYEIQGVDTQYF. As DNA, the CDR3 is TGTGCCAGCAGTTACGAGATACAGGGGGTAGATACGCAGTATTTT.